This entry features one T cell receptor (beta chain) sequence. No antigen is known for it. Per-base qualities were not stored, and no clone one base away is much larger. These data come from a study of blood T cell repertoires in COVID-19 (dated by TCRdb to 2018 to 2020). About the study as a whole: Samples from collaborators originated in the United States, Italy and Spain and spanned both the acute and convalescent phases of COVID-19. The sample metadata nearly always contained a de-identified subject ID, COVID-19 status, age in years and sex. HLA class I and class II types, where available, came from metadata supplied by the sample provider rather than from assay-based typing. The prospective study material was composed of cDNA or gDNA derived from T cells, B-cell-depleted T cells, or PBMCs. Subjects who had been exposed to COVID-19, were actively infected with it, or had recovered from it provided the deeply sampled blood TCRbeta repertoires that made up the dataset. The repertoires were released in a freely available public database meant as a resource for research on the immune response to SARS-CoV-2. Samples came from the ongoing ImmuneRACE study (first 160 participants) plus 1,254 subjects from 6 global collaborators.

Collaborating institutions collected whole blood in K2EDTA tubes following their own protocols. For TCRbeta analysis, collaborators shipped samples in one of three forms: frozen whole blood, isolated PBMCs, or DNA extracted from either of those sample types. Broader findings and caveats from the paper: How much clinical and demographic metadata was included differed by source and by participant, and the metadata was provided uncurated.

TCRbeta CDR3 regions were amplified from genomic DNA by means of the immunoSEQ Assay, a bias-controlled multiplex PCR. The original methods were these. The number of nucleated cells in each sample was estimated from the amplification of reference gene primers within the assay. To quantify the absolute abundance of each unique TCRbeta CDR3 rearrangement, sequence reads were collapsed and filtered. For each sample, productive Simpson clonality was calculated by taking the square root of Simpson's diversity index across productive rearrangements. TCRdb limited this immuneACCESS table to in-frame rearrangements with V and J called. A share of clones is missing; checked studies link under half to unresolved V genes, and the rest is unexplained. That table is the source of V, J and clone size, and D and trimming were worked out from the DNA. The sample has about 120,000 clones on record, roughly 90% of them singletons. The top ten constitute around 3.6% of the sample.

Including the terminal cysteine and phenylalanine, the CDR3 comprises 15 residues. The sequence is cut down to CDR3 DNA, 45 bases in frame from base 1. Per the germline V gene, KGHSH is the CDR1 and LQKENI is the CDR2. From V the trimming removes 3 bases and from J it removes 3 bases, while the gene matches leave 1 base of the junction unaccounted for. This TCR was sampled from a man aged 45 to 65 with active COVID-19. The chain is assembled from TRBV18 and TRBJ2-2, and 10 junction bases match TRBD1. Input material: peripheral blood. The CDR3 is CASSPDRGDTGELFF. The DNA sequence is given as TGTGCCAGCTCACCGGACAGGGGGGACACCGGGGAGCTGTTTTTT.